The 32 T cell receptor beta chains presented below share a single source sample, sequenced in a study of T cells in women clearing cervical HPV infection. TCRdb's table, derived via immunoSEQ multiplex PCR, lists solely in-frame clones and lacks some. This sample's clone table lists 30,000 to 50,000 clones. Sequenced: blood buffy coat. The receptors come from a woman between 18 and 69 years old with a cervical HPV16 infection that either progressed to CIN3+ or cleared (not recorded which).

Of note for this clone: The read finishes 3 residues shy of the CDR3 end, and the germline J gene is used to complete it. The V and J genes are TRBV4-2 and TRBJ2-2, with 11 bases aligning to TRBD2. The CDR3 is 16 amino acids. Germline CDR1 and CDR2: LGHNA and YNFKEQ. V was pared by 4 bases and J by 3 bases, with 4 bases of the junction left unmatched. The CDR3 region is CASSPLAGGDTGELFF. The sequenced CDR3 bases are TGTGCCAGCAGCCCGCTAGCGGGGGGTGACACCGGGGAG.

A remark on this clone: The observed sequence ends 3 residues before the CDR3 terminus, with the missing tail filled in from the germline J gene. The chain employs TRBV6-1 and TRBJ2-7; D remains unclear. This CDR3 comprises 13 residues. CDR1 is MNHNS, CDR2 SASEGT, per germline. Trimming shortened V by 0 bases and J by 5 bases, and 8 bases separated the two germline ends. The DNA read from the CDR3 is TGTGCCAGCAGTGAAGCGGGTCGGGACGAG. Translation: CASSEAGRDE. The entire CDR3 protein reads CASSEAGRDEQYF.

As to this clone: The sequenced fragment ends 3 residues before the CDR3 boundary, so the rest is inferred from the germline J gene. The chain joins TRBV5-4 to TRBJ2-3; no reliable D call. Germline CDR1 reads SGHNT; CDR2 reads YYREEE (reference sequence). This CDR3 contains 13 residues. The germline V and J ends were trimmed by 1 base and 3 bases, with 6 bases remaining between them. The chain's CDR3 is CASSLKLTDTQYF. The DNA read from the CDR3 is TGTGCCAGCAGCTTGAAGCTGACAGATACG.

A remark on this clone: Read coverage stops 3 residues before the CDR3 terminus; the germline J gene supplies the remainder. V and J are TRBV5-1 and TRBJ2-5, with TRBD2 identical over 7 bases. Trimming removed 2 bases from V and 0 bases from J; junction bases left unmatched: 13. CDR3 length: 18 residues. CDR1 SGHRS and CDR2 YFSETQ come from the germline V gene. The sequenced part of the CDR3 DNA is TGCGCCAGCAGCTTCACCCCTTCTAGCGGACTAAACCAAGAGACC. Protein sequence: CASSFTPSSGLNQET. The whole CDR3 sequence reads CASSFTPSSGLNQETQYF.

Note on this clone: From the germline J gene comes the end of the CDR3, since the read stops 3 residues before it. The rearrangement links TRBV30 to TRBJ1-5; possible D gene TRBD1, 5 bases. The CDR3 contains 13 residues. Trimming removed 4 bases from V and 4 bases from J, with 11 bases in between. CDR1 is GTSNPN and CDR2 is SVGIG in the germline V gene (reference sequence). Partial CDR3 DNA: TGTGCCTGGAACCCAGGGCAAAATCAGCCC. Protein: CAWNPGQNQP. The whole CDR3 sequence reads CAWNPGQNQPQHF.

Regarding this clone: Read coverage stops 3 residues before the CDR3 terminus; the germline J gene supplies the remainder. The rearrangement joins TRBV6-2 or TRBV6-3 to TRBJ2-7; 7 nucleotides align to TRBD1. This CDR3 has 13 residues. The germline gives CDR1 MNHEY, CDR2 SVGEGT. Losses at the gene ends were 2 bases for V and 5 bases for J; bases not matched to a gene: 3. CDR3 loop: CASSYRGLHEQYF. The CDR3 DNA, read in part, is TGTGCCAGCAGTTACAGGGGGCTACACGAG.

Of note for this clone: Read data end 3 residues before the CDR3 end; the end is taken from the germline J gene. The V gene is TRBV20-1, the J gene TRBJ1-6; a possible D gene is TRBD1 (6 bases). Germline V CDR1 and CDR2: DFQATT, SNEGSKA (reference sequence). This CDR3 region has 14 residues. CDR3 amino acids: CSARDQRQVDPLHF. The part of the CDR3 DNA that was read is TGCAGTGCTAGAGATCAGAGACAGGTCGATCCC.

Notes on this clone: With the read ending 3 residues before the CDR3 end, the germline J gene is used to fill in that end. The chain couples TRBV29-1 to TRBJ1-2, with D unclear. Per germline, CDR1 SQVTM and CDR2 ANQGSEA. Trimming stripped 6 bases from V and 7 bases from J, with 18 bases between. The CDR3 is made up of 13 amino acids. The CDR3 sequence is CSVDEGTEGGYTF. The covered CDR3 bases are TGCAGCGTGGATGAGGGCACGGAGGGTGGC. The full variable domain, with the rest looked up from reference TRBV29-1 and TRBJ1-2, is SAVISQKPSRDICQRGTSLTIQCQVDSQVTMMFWYRQQPGQSLTLIATANQGSEATYESGFVIDKFPISRPNLTFSTLTVSNMSPEDSSIYLCSVDEGTEGGYTFGSGTRLTVV.

In regard to this clone: The CDR3 is cut off 3 residues early in the read; its end comes from the germline J gene. The V call is TRBV11-2, the J call TRBJ2-7; D may be TRBD2 (7 bases). The CDR3 has 14 residues. From germline, CDR1 is SGHAT and CDR2 FQNNGV. Trimming took off 6 bases at V and 6 bases at J, with 18 bases between the two ends. The CDR3: CASSYIEGGAEQYF. The DNA read from the CDR3 is TGTGCCAGCAGTTATATCGAGGGGGGGGCCGAG.

Comments on this clone: Sequencing ends 3 residues short of the CDR3 end; the germline J gene provides the rest. The chain combines TRBV12-3 or TRBV12-4 with TRBJ1-6; TRBD1 is a possible D gene (5 bases). This CDR3 is 14 amino acids long. Trimming cost V 5 bases and J 10 bases, with 15 bases left between them. CDR3 sequence: CASSPGVRGSPLHF. CDR3 bases read: TGTGCCAGCAGTCCAGGAGTAAGGGGCTCACCC.

Note on this clone: The sequence runs out 3 residues before the end of the CDR3; the remainder is reconstructed from the germline J gene. The chain carries TRBV20-1 and TRBJ1-2; 9 bases match TRBD1. Germline V CDR1 and CDR2: DFQATT, SNEGSKA (reference sequence). The CDR3 length is 15 residues. The trim removed 3 bases at V and 6 bases at J, leaving 11 bases unmatched. The sequenced part of the CDR3 DNA is TGCAGTGCTAGCCTCTCCTGGACAGGGGATGATGGC. Translating it yields CSASLSWTGDDG. The entire CDR3 is CSASLSWTGDDGYTF.

Details on this clone: The read comes to an end 3 residues before the CDR3 does, leaving the germline J gene to fill in the end. The chain employs TRBV7-3 and TRBJ2-1, with 10 bases aligning to TRBD2. V was pared by 5 bases and J by 0 bases, with 10 bases of the junction left unmatched. Germline loops: CDR1 SGHTA, CDR2 FQGTGA. The length of the CDR3 is 18 residues. The CDR3 loop reads CASSPGLAGGSSYNEQFF. CDR3 DNA (partial): TGTGCCAGCAGCCCCGGGTTAGCGGGGGGAAGCTCCTACAATGAG.

Of note for this clone: The read falls 3 residues short of the CDR3 end, and the missing part is taken from the germline J gene. The chain joins TRBV5-1 to TRBJ2-7; 12 nucleotides agree with TRBD2. From germline, CDR1 is SGHRS and CDR2 YFSETQ. V gave up 3 bases and J gave up 0 bases; unmatched junction bases: 4. This CDR3 is 16 amino acids long. The DNA read from the CDR3 is TGCGCCAGCAGCTCCGGACTAGCGGGGCCCTCCTACGAG. Its protein is CASSSGLAGPSYE. In full, the CDR3 is CASSSGLAGPSYEQYF.

To note about this clone: The read ends 3 residues early relative to the CDR3; the germline J gene fills the gap. This chain links TRBV12-3 or TRBV12-4 with TRBJ1-6, with D possibly TRBD1 on 5 matching bases. There are 15 residues in the CDR3. V was trimmed by 3 bases and J by 9 bases, leaving 15 bases between them. Incomplete CDR3 DNA: TGTGCCAGCAGTTTCAAACAGGCAGGTGGTTCACCC. It codes for CASSFKQAGGSP. The full-length CDR3 reads as CASSFKQAGGSPLHF.

Notes on this clone: The read stops 3 residues short of the end of the CDR3; the missing end is completed from the germline J gene. V and J are TRBV20-1 and TRBJ1-2; no clear D gene. This CDR3 is built from 13 residues. Looked up from germline, CDR1 is DFQATT and CDR2 is SNEGSKA (reference sequence). Trimming cost V 0 bases and J 6 bases, with 11 bases left between them. The DNA read from the CDR3 is TGCAGTGCTAGAGAGACTGACTGGGATGGC. Encoded protein: CSARETDWDG. The entire CDR3 is CSARETDWDGYTF.

For this clone: The CDR3 end is not reached by the read, which stops 3 residues before it; the germline J gene fills it in. This chain uses TRBV11-2 with TRBJ1-6; D may be TRBD1 (5 bases). Trimming pared 4 bases from V and 1 base from J, leaving 8 bases between. The germline CDR1 and CDR2 sequences are SGHAT and FQNNGV. This CDR3 is 15 amino acids long. The sequenced part of the CDR3 DNA is TGTGCCAGCAGCTCAAGGACATCCTATAATTCACCC. Translation gives CASSSRTSYNSP. In full, the CDR3 is CASSSRTSYNSPLHF.

Remarks on this clone: The read halts 3 residues ahead of the CDR3 end, with the missing end drawn from the germline J gene. The chain recombines TRBV29-1 with TRBJ2-3, with D perhaps TRBD1 (5 bases). Germline V lookup: CDR1 SQVTM, CDR2 ANQGSEA. V gave up 6 bases and J gave up 0 bases, with 19 bases separating them. This CDR3 contains 16 residues. CDR3 DNA (partial): TGCAGCGTCCGACGAGCACGGACATATAGCACAGATACG. Its translation: CSVRRARTYSTDT. The whole CDR3 protein is CSVRRARTYSTDTQYF.

With regard to this clone: The sequenced fragment ends 3 residues before the CDR3 boundary, so the rest is inferred from the germline J gene. The chain carries TRBV18 and TRBJ2-3; 11 bases match TRBD2. The CDR3 covers 17 residues. The V gene's germline CDR1 is KGHSH and CDR2 LQKENI. V lost 4 bases to trimming and J lost 0 bases; unmatched junction nucleotides: 6. This chain's CDR3 is CASSRLAGGPSTDTQYF. Partial CDR3 DNA: TGTGCCAGCTCACGCCTAGCGGGGGGTCCTAGCACAGATACG.

In the case of this clone: The read falls 3 residues short of the CDR3 end, and the missing part is taken from the germline J gene. V gene TRBV20-1 combines with J gene TRBJ2-3; 9 bases fit TRBD2. Trimming removed 2 bases from V and 2 bases from J; junction bases left unmatched: 5. The germline gives CDR1 DFQATT, CDR2 SNEGSKA (reference sequence). There are 15 residues in the CDR3. The CDR3: CSARSGLATTDTQYF. The part of the CDR3 DNA that was read is TGCAGTGCTAGATCTGGACTAGCGACCACAGATACG.

As to this clone: The read falls 3 residues short of the CDR3 end, and the missing part is taken from the germline J gene. The rearrangement joins TRBV7-6 to TRBJ2-5; 11 bases are shared with TRBD2. The length of the CDR3 is 15 residues. Germline CDR1 is SGHVS and CDR2 is FNYEAQ. V was pared by 3 bases and J by 5 bases, with 5 bases of the junction left unmatched. The CDR3 sequence: CASSFSGGAGETQYF. The CDR3 bases that were read are TGTGCCAGCAGCTTTAGCGGGGGGGCCGGGGAGACC.

CDR3 loop: CASSPRDRNNQPQHF. The CDR3 bases that were read are TGTGCCAGTAGCCCACGCGACAGGAACAATCAGCCC. The chain carries TRBV19 and TRBJ1-5; D is perhaps TRBD1 (6 bases). The CDR3 extends 3 residues past the end of the read, so its final part is completed from the germline J gene. CDR3 length: 15 amino acids. Per the germline V gene, CDR1 is LNHDA and CDR2 is SQIVND (reference sequence). V gave up 6 bases and J gave up 3 bases, with 15 bases separating them.

Incomplete CDR3 DNA: TGCGCCAGCAGCTTGGGGGGACAGACAAACTATGGC. Protein sequence: CASSLGGQTNYG. The entire CDR3 sequence reads CASSLGGQTNYGYTF. The chain uses TRBV5-1 and TRBJ1-2; TRBD1 matches at 7 bases. The read is 3 residues too short to cover the CDR3 end, so that end is filled in from the germline J gene. V was clipped by 0 bases and J by 2 bases; unmatched bases: 4. CDR1 is SGHRS and CDR2 is YFSETQ in the germline V gene. The CDR3 sequence is 15 residues long.

In regard to this clone: With the read ending 3 residues before the CDR3 end, the germline J gene is used to fill in that end. The chain is built from TRBV7-6 and TRBJ2-7, with TRBD2 matching 9 bases. Germline V gives CDR1 SGHVS, CDR2 FNYEAQ. The V segment lost 4 bases and the J segment 4 bases; nucleotides outside the gene matches: 14. The CDR3 is made up of 17 amino acids. The DNA read from the CDR3 is TGTGCCAGCAGCTCAAGCCCTCGAGCGGGGGGTCGGTACGAG. Amino acid sequence: CASSSSPRAGGRYE. The whole CDR3 protein reads CASSSSPRAGGRYEQYF.

Notes on this clone: The CDR3 is cut off 3 residues early in the read; its end comes from the germline J gene. The chain joins TRBV6-1 to TRBJ2-3; 9 bases are shared with TRBD2. V trimming: 2 bases; J trimming: 4 bases; junction bases outside the gene matches: 4. Germline loops: CDR1 MNHNS, CDR2 SASEGT. The CDR3 runs 15 residues. CDR3 bases read: TGTGCCAGCAGTGAATTCAGCGGGGGGCCAGATACG. It codes for CASSEFSGGPDT. Given in full, the CDR3 is CASSEFSGGPDTQYF.

Regarding this clone: The sequence runs out 3 residues before the end of the CDR3; the remainder is reconstructed from the germline J gene. The V call is TRBV29-1, the J call TRBJ2-1; 9 bases fit TRBD1. V lost 5 bases, J lost 4 bases, and 6 bases stayed unmatched. The CDR3 contains 14 residues. CDR1 and CDR2 from the germline V gene are SQVTM and ANQGSEA. The CDR3 here is CSVSPGTGYNEQFF. CDR3 DNA (partial): TGCAGCGTTAGTCCCGGGACAGGGTACAATGAG.

Comment on this clone: The CDR3 end lies 3 residues beyond the end of the read and is filled in from the germline J gene. The genes are TRBV7-3 and TRBJ1-2; maybe TRBD1 (6 bases). V was cut by 1 base and J by 4 bases, with 19 bases left in between. This CDR3 comprises 17 residues. Germline CDR1 SGHTA, CDR2 FQGTGA. The covered CDR3 bases are TGTGCCAGCAGCTTAAATGGGGGGGCGAGGCTTCCCTATGGC. As protein: CASSLNGGARLPYG. The whole CDR3 region reads CASSLNGGARLPYGYTF.

Incomplete CDR3 DNA: TGTGCCAGCAGCCATTCGGGAAGGGGTAGGAATTCACCC. This translates into CASSHSGRGRNSP. The full CDR3 reads CASSHSGRGRNSPLHF. V is TRBV13 and J is TRBJ1-6; tentative D call: TRBD1 (5 bases). The sequenced fragment ends 3 residues before the CDR3 boundary, so the rest is inferred from the germline J gene. Trimming took off 5 bases at V and 7 bases at J, with 18 bases between the two ends. This CDR3 has 16 amino acids. Germline V lookup: CDR1 PRHDT, CDR2 FYEKMQ (reference sequence).

In the case of this clone: The read finishes 3 residues shy of the CDR3 end, and the germline J gene is used to complete it. The gene calls are TRBV7-3 and TRBJ1-1, with D perhaps TRBD1 (6 bases). Germline CDR1 reads SGHTA; CDR2 reads FQGTGA. The CDR3 extends over 14 amino acids. The V and J ends lost 4 bases and 5 bases respectively, with 14 bases between them. CDR3 bases read: TGTGCCAGCAGCTCGCAGGGGTTGGGTACTGAA. It specifies CASSSQGLGTE. The entire CDR3 protein reads CASSSQGLGTEAFF.

Remarks on this clone: The read falls 3 residues short of the CDR3 end, and the missing part is taken from the germline J gene. V gene TRBV6-2 or TRBV6-3 combines with J gene TRBJ1-1; D unresolved. The CDR3 length is 14 residues. Between the trimmed V and J ends, which lost 7 bases and 5 bases, there was a span of 17 bases. Per the germline V gene, CDR1 is MNHEY and CDR2 is SVGEGT. The chain's CDR3 is CASKPAPLGTEAFF. CDR3 DNA (partial): TGTGCCAGCAAACCCGCCCCACTAGGGACTGAA.

Worth noting for this clone: The sequence runs out 3 residues before the end of the CDR3; the remainder is reconstructed from the germline J gene. The chain employs TRBV5-4 and TRBJ2-5; 7 nucleotides match TRBD1. The CDR3 is made up of 13 amino acids. Germline CDR1 SGHNT, CDR2 YYREEE (reference sequence). The V gene end was trimmed by 7 bases and the J gene end by 4 bases; junction bases not matched to a gene: 7. CDR3 bases read: TGTGCCAGCCGACAGGGCGAGGGAGAGACC. Its translation is CASRQGEGET. The whole CDR3 reads CASRQGEGETQYF.

Turning to this clone: With the read ending 3 residues before the CDR3 end, the germline J gene is used to fill in that end. The chain employs TRBV5-1 and TRBJ1-1, with 11 bases that match TRBD1. The germline V gene encodes CDR1 SGHRS and CDR2 YFSETQ. After removal of 7 bases from V and 4 bases from J, the junction contained 6 bases not matched to a gene. CDR3 length equals 14 residues. CDR3 loop: CASAPGTGGTEAFF. CDR3 DNA, as far as it was read: TGCGCCAGCGCCCCGGGGACAGGGGGCACTGAA.

Notes on this clone: From the germline J gene comes the end of the CDR3, since the read stops 3 residues before it. The chain has TRBV19 and TRBJ2-5; 14 bases align to TRBD2. The V segment lost 3 bases and the J segment 1 base; nucleotides outside the gene matches: 7. The CDR3 runs to 18 residues. In germline, CDR1 is LNHDA, CDR2 SQIVND (reference sequence). The CDR3 protein is CASSITGLAGGLQETQYF. CDR3 DNA (partial): TGTGCCAGTAGTATTACTGGACTAGCGGGGGGACTCCAAGAGACC. The whole variable domain, remainder taken from reference TRBV19 and TRBJ2-5, is DGGITQSPKYLFRKEGQNVTLSCEQNLNHDAMYWYRQDPGQGLRLIYYSQIVNDFQKGDIAEGYSVSREKKESFPLTVTSAQKNPTAFYLCASSITGLAGGLQETQYFGPGTRLLVL.